This paragraph covers one T cell receptor beta chain sequence. TCRdb's table, derived via immunoSEQ multiplex PCR, lists solely in-frame clones and lacks some. The sample shows 150,000 to 200,000 clones, 75% to 95% of them seen only once. In germline, CDR1 is DFQATT, CDR2 SNEGSKA (reference sequence). This CDR3 has 13 residues. The V end lost 3 bases, the J end lost 0 bases, and 8 bases lay between the germline ends. This sample is drawn from a study of blood T cell repertoires in COVID-19. The overall study: COVID-19 samples, acute and convalescent, were from the United States, Italy and Spain. T cells, B-cell-depleted T cells, or PBMCs provided the cDNA or gDNA that served as material.

The sample comprised peripheral blood. The genes are TRBV20-1 and TRBJ1-2; TRBD1 is a possible D gene (5 bases). The source of this sequence is a man between 50 and 59 years old with acute or convalescent COVID-19. The CDR3 here is CSASRQTNYGYTF. CDR3 bases: TGCAGTGCTAGTCGACAGACTAACTATGGCTACACCTTC.